The source of this T cell receptor (beta chain) is a study of vaccination and CD4 T cells after COVID-19. Indicated treatment: roughly 10-day PBMC culture with coronavirus spike peptide pools or control peptides (ViraFEST assay). As to this clonotype: Its specificity is not known.

Sequenced with the Oncomine TCR Beta short-read assay was DNA taken from cultured CD4+ T cells. TCRdb re-analysed the PCR reads in MiXCR, keeping a single row per CDR3 protein. The table includes approximately 15,000 distinct CDR3 sequences, about 39% detected once. This clonotype originated in a human donor who had recovered from COVID-19. The sample consisted of CD4+ T cells from blood, cultured in vitro, taken before SARS-CoV-2 vaccination.

CDR3 nucleotides: TGTGCCAGTAGTCTAACCGGGACAGGGGGCTACGAGCAGTACTTC. This codes for CASSLTGTGGYEQYF. The gene calls are TRBV19 and TRBJ2-7, with 11 positions matching TRBD1. CDR3 length equals 15 residues. The germline V gene has CDR1 LNHDA and CDR2 SQIVND (reference sequence). V lost 5 bases to trimming and J lost 3 bases; unmatched junction nucleotides: 6.